This TCR beta chain was recovered during a study of blood T cell repertoires in COVID-19 (dated by TCRdb to the early 2020s). About the study as a whole: Samples covering the acute and convalescent phases of COVID-19 were provided by collaborators in the United States, Italy and Spain. Deeply sampled blood TCRbeta repertoires from subjects exposed to, actively infected with, or recovered from COVID-19 were included in the dataset. Nearly every sample came with metadata listing a de-identified subject ID, COVID-19 status, age in years and sex. The prospective study material was composed of cDNA or gDNA derived from T cells, B-cell-depleted T cells, or PBMCs. The samples were drawn from two sources: the first 160 participants of the ongoing ImmuneRACE study, and 1,254 subjects contributed by 6 global collaborators. The repertoires were made available in a free public database intended to serve as a resource for research on the immune response to SARS-CoV-2. HLA class I and class II types, where available, came from metadata supplied by the sample provider rather than from assay-based typing.

Concerning this clone itself: Its binding antigen is unknown. Base qualities were left out, and no much larger clone turns up one base away.

Points the paper makes about the study in general: Clinical and demographic metadata were provided uncurated, with the amount varying by source and participant.

TCRbeta CDR3 regions were amplified from genomic DNA by means of the immunoSEQ Assay, a bias-controlled multiplex PCR. In the original analysis: The number of nucleated cells in each sample was estimated by amplification of reference gene primers within the assay. To quantify the absolute abundance of each unique TCRbeta CDR3 rearrangement, sequence reads were collapsed and filtered. For each sample, productive Simpson clonality was calculated as the square root of Simpson's diversity index over productive rearrangements. The table comes from immuneACCESS by way of TCRdb, which keeps in-frame sequences with V and J called. Part of the clones is missing from these tables; in studies checked, under half for an unresolved V gene and the rest for unknown reasons. V and J calls and clone size are copied from that table; D and trimming were computed from the DNA. This sample is represented by hundreds of thousands of clones; 80% to 90% of them were singletons. Around 15% of the sample belongs to the ten largest clones.

In the prospective study, participants were 18 to 89 years old, resided in around 25 geographic areas of the United States, and were enrolled through a virtual design. Cohort assignment in the prospective study relied on participant-reported clinical history from a screening survey and a study questionnaire. Recovered participants in ImmuneRACE Cohort 3 were defined by two consecutive negative NP/OP PCR tests, clearance by a healthcare professional, or resolution of symptoms. In the prospective study, mobile phlebotomists collected whole blood, serum and a nasopharyngeal or oropharyngeal swab from each participant. Participants in the prospective study had the option to provide additional blood draws and questionnaires over a 2-month period. Before DNA extraction, prospective study blood samples were shipped either frozen or at room temperature. Based on the germline V gene (reference sequence), the CDR1 and CDR2 sequences are GTSNPN and SVGIG. A distance of 9 bases separates the germline ends of V and J, which lose 0 bases and 3 bases respectively. The CDR3 spans 13 residues, from the cysteine through the phenylalanine. Of all the DNA, just the CDR3 is kept, 39 bases in frame from base 1.

The sequence was obtained from a man between 18 and 29 years old who had recovered from COVID-19. Recombination linked TRBV30 to TRBJ2-7; the D gene cannot be named for sure. Input material: PBMCs or T cells enriched from blood (not recorded which). This receptor carries the CDR3 CAWSVDFGYEQYF. The bases are TGTGCCTGGAGTGTAGACTTTGGCTACGAGCAGTACTTC.